Following are 15 T cell receptor beta chains from one sample sequenced in a study of CD8 T cells in ankylosing spondylitis (dated by TCRdb to 2016 to 2017). Paper-wide results and their limitations: Blood from ankylosing spondylitis patients appeared to be characterized by a TCR beta motif composed of eight or nine highly homologous amino acid variants.

Their cognate antigens are unknown. Library preparation was by 5' RACE. Instrument used: Illumina HiSeq 2500. Clones were called with MiXCR by TCRdb after fastp trimmed the public reads at Q25, and only in-frame beta chains were retained. Entries are consolidated by CDR3 protein sequence, retaining the most common genes and DNA. Across this sample there are more than 650,000 distinct CDR3 sequences, with about an eighth seen only once. The ten largest clonotypes hold 0.45% to 0.6% of the sample. Sample: blood, either unsorted or a sorted T cell fraction (not recorded which). The receptor set was obtained from a male donor with ankylosing spondylitis.

This sequence joins TRBV5-1 and TRBJ2-5, with 9 bases identical to TRBD1. The V and J ends lost 4 bases and 5 bases, in that order; junction bases with no gene match: 15. The CDR3 contains 17 residues. CDR1 and CDR2 (germline): SGHRS, YFSETQ. The CDR3 region is CASSGGQGSFLGETQYF. Written as DNA, the CDR3 is TGCGCCAGCAGCGGTGGACAGGGGAGTTTCTTAGGGGAGACCCAGTACTTC.

The chain combines TRBV11-2 with TRBJ2-1; the D gene is possibly TRBD2 (6 bases). CDR1 is SGHAT, CDR2 FQNNGV, per germline. The CDR3 contains 17 residues. V lost 5 bases and J lost 2, with 19 bases in between. The CDR3 sequence is CASSRFAGTHTYNEQFF. The CDR3 DNA follows: TGTGCCAGCAGCCGTTTTGCGGGGACTCACACCTACAATGAGCAGTTCTTC.

At least ten counts were recorded for this clonotype. V and J are TRBV20-1 and TRBJ2-3; possibly TRBD2 for D (5 bases). Per germline, CDR1 DFQATT and CDR2 SNEGSKA (reference sequence). The V end lost 3 bases, the J end lost 5 bases, and 9 bases lay between the germline ends. CDR3 length: 12 residues. The CDR3 region is CSASRAGDTQYF. The CDR3 DNA reads TGCAGTGCTAGTCGGGCGGGAGATACGCAGTATTTT.

This chain links TRBV6-1 with TRBJ1-1; no definite D call. Trimming shortened V by 4 bases and J by 2 bases, and 17 bases separated the two germline ends. The CDR3 is 16 residues long. Germline-derived CDR1 and CDR2 are MNHNS and SASEGT. The CDR3 is CASSGHPVQLNTEAFF. For the CDR3, the DNA is TGTGCCAGCAGTGGCCACCCTGTGCAGCTAAACACTGAAGCTTTCTTT.

The J gene is TRBJ1-1, the V gene TRBV2; a weak D match, TRBD1 (5 bases). CDR1 is SNHLY, CDR2 FYNNEI, per germline. V was clipped by 5 bases and J by 4 bases, with 14 bases between them. There are 14 residues in the CDR3. The CDR3 coding sequence is TGTGCCAGCAGTCCTGGGGCGCGTAGCACTGAAGCTTTCTTT. Its protein is CASSPGARSTEAFF.

This chain connects TRBV15 to TRBJ2-3; perhaps TRBD1 as D (6 bases). Germline CDR1 reads LNHNV; CDR2 reads YYDKDF (reference sequence). The CDR3 totals 13 residues. V shed 11 bases and J shed 2 bases, with 14 bases lying between them. Here the CDR3 reads CAAKGGNTDTQYF. CDR3 nucleotides: TGTGCCGCCAAAGGGGGTAACACAGATACGCAGTATTTT.

The V call is TRBV20-1, the J call TRBJ1-4; no definite D call. The CDR3 sequence is 12 residues long. V lost 5 bases and J lost 0, with 4 bases in between. Germline-derived CDR1 and CDR2 are DFQATT and SNEGSKA (reference sequence). CDR3 DNA: TGCAGTGCTCGAGCAACTAATGAAAAACTGTTTTTT. Amino acids: CSARATNEKLFF.

The genes are TRBV15 and TRBJ2-1, with TRBD2 identical over 8 bases. This CDR3 spans 15 amino acids. Germline V gene data show CDR1 as LNHNV and CDR2 as YYDKDF (reference sequence). V dropped 1 base and J dropped 6; count of bases not matched to a gene: 5. The CDR3 spells CATSRGSGGINEQFF. CDR3 in DNA: TGTGCCACCAGCAGAGGATCGGGGGGGATCAATGAGCAGTTCTTC.

This clonotype showed up many times. The chain employs TRBV20-1 and TRBJ2-1, with D possibly matching TRBD2 (5 bases). V shed 3 bases and J shed 4 bases, with 10 bases lying between them. CDR1 DFQATT and CDR2 SNEGSKA come from the germline V gene (reference sequence). The CDR3 is 13 residues long. The CDR3 loop is CSASGVRYNEQFF. CDR3 in DNA: TGCAGTGCTAGCGGGGTGAGGTACAATGAGCAGTTCTTC.

This chain uses TRBV4-3 with TRBJ2-1, with D unclear. The germline CDR1 and CDR2 sequences are LGHNA and YSLEER. The V gene lost 1 base and the J gene lost 7 bases, with 5 bases spanning the gap. This CDR3 spans 12 amino acids. The CDR3 loop reads CASSQVNNEQFF. CDR3 in DNA: TGCGCCAGCAGCCAAGTTAATAATGAGCAGTTCTTC.

Only a few counts were recorded for this clonotype. The genes are TRBV20-1 and TRBJ2-3; D is undetermined. Germline CDR1 DFQATT, CDR2 SNEGSKA (reference sequence). V lost 1 base and J 0 bases, leaving 11 bases between the germline ends. The CDR3 runs 15 residues. CDR3 region: CSARGTVTSTDTQYF. Here the CDR3 DNA reads TGCAGTGCTAGAGGGACGGTCACTAGCACAGATACGCAGTATTTT.

In its sample, this clonotype was seen many times. This chain uses TRBV20-1 with TRBJ2-3; 10 bases are a match to TRBD2. Per germline, CDR1 DFQATT and CDR2 SNEGSKA (reference sequence). The CDR3 has 16 residues. Trimming took 3 bases from V and 2 from J; bases not matched to a gene: 8. The CDR3 here is CSASRLLAGATDTQYF. The CDR3 DNA reads as TGCAGTGCTAGTAGGTTGCTAGCGGGGGCCACAGATACGCAGTATTTT.

The chain couples TRBV5-1 to TRBJ1-6; D gene unclear. Between the trimmed V and J ends, which lost 0 bases and 11 bases, there was a span of 9 bases. This CDR3 is 13 amino acids long. CDR1 and CDR2 from the germline V gene are SGHRS and YFSETQ. CDR3 in amino acids: CASSLDSDPPLHF. DNA of the CDR3: TGCGCCAGCAGCTTGGATAGCGACCCACCCCTCCACTTT. Looking up the rest from reference TRBV5-1 and TRBJ1-6 gives the full variable domain: KAGVTQTPRYLIKTRGQQVTLSCSPISGHRSVSWYQQTPGQGLQFLFEYFSETQRNKGNFPGRFSGRQFSNSRSEMNVSTLELGDSALYLCASSLDSDPPLHFGNGTRLTVT.

The gene calls are TRBV19 and TRBJ2-7; 11 bases align to TRBD1. V was clipped by 9 bases and J by 3 bases; unmatched bases: 10. Germline V gene lookup returns CDR1 LNHDA and CDR2 SQIVND (reference sequence). The CDR3 is 15 residues long. CDR3 nucleotides: TGTGCCAGCTCCCGGGACAGGGGGATTATCTACGAGCAGTACTTC. Residues: CASSRDRGIIYEQYF.

The V call is TRBV20-1, the J call TRBJ2-7; 10 bases are shared with TRBD2. Germline assignment: CDR1 DFQATT and CDR2 SNEGSKA (reference sequence). The V gene end was trimmed by 0 bases and the J gene end by 3 bases; junction bases not matched to a gene: 14. The CDR3 is 18 residues long. The CDR3 nucleotides are TGCAGTGCTAGAGATGTCAAAAGCGGGGGGGAAAAAAACTACGAGCAGTACTTC. It yields the protein CSARDVKSGGEKNYEQYF.